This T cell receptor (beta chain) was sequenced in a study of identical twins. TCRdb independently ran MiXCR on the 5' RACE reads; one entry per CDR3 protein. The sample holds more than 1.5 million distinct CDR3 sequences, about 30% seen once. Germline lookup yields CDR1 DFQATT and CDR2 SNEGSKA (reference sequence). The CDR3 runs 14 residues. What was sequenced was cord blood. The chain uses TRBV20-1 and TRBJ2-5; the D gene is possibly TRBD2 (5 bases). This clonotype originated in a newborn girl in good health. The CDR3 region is CTSLSSRTQETQYF. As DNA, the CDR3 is TGCACTAGCCTGAGTAGTCGAACCCAAGAGACCCAGTACTTC.